The clone carrying this T cell receptor beta chain was observed once. Its target is not known. The PCR was carried out with 60 Vbeta primers and 13 Jbeta primers. Assay: immunoSEQ multiplex PCR; the TCRdb copy retains only in-frame clones and omits some. In the table there are approximately 160,000 clones, approximately 81% of which are singletons. The data are from a study of cytomegalovirus exposure and HLA in healthy donors. Overall study results and limits: Testing in vitro showed three CMV-associated chains specific for CMV antigens.

CDR3 length equals 13 residues. Trimming took 8 bases from V and 7 from J; bases not matched to a gene: 11. The germline V gene encodes CDR1 MDHEN and CDR2 SYDVKM. The chain recombines TRBV28 with TRBJ2-7; 7 nucleotides match TRBD2. Sequenced input: PBMCs. The clonotype originates from a woman between 18 and 29 years old in good health and CMV-seronegative. CDR3 amino acids: CASRRGTIYEQYF. The CDR3 DNA reads TGTGCCAGCCGGCGAGGGACTATCTATGAGCAGTACTTC.